This TCR beta chain was identified in a study of radiotherapy plus CTLA-4 blockade in lung cancer. At the level of the study: Of all patients, about 17% responded objectively and 31% showed disease control. Study-level results: Once radiotherapy plus ipilimumab had been given, TCR clones derived from tumor expanded in blood.

The CDR3 runs to 13 residues. V shed 2 bases and J 9 bases; nucleotides not matched to a gene: 3. Germline CDR1 is SNHLY and CDR2 is FYNNEI. Worth noting for this clone: Its antigen is undetermined.

TCRdb keeps only in-frame clones here, not all; method: immunoSEQ multiplex PCR. The sample includes 95,000 to 150,000 clones, approximately 90% seen only once; the top ten take roughly 7%. The V gene is TRBV2, the J gene TRBJ2-1; 8 bases are a match to TRBD2. The sequencing used peripheral blood, collected from a patient treated with radiotherapy plus ipilimumab. This TCR came from a human donor with non-small cell lung cancer that progressed on radiotherapy plus ipilimumab. The CDR3 region has the DNA TGTGCCAGCAGTGAACCCCGGGAGGGTGAGCAGTTCTTC. Protein sequence: CASSEPREGEQFF.